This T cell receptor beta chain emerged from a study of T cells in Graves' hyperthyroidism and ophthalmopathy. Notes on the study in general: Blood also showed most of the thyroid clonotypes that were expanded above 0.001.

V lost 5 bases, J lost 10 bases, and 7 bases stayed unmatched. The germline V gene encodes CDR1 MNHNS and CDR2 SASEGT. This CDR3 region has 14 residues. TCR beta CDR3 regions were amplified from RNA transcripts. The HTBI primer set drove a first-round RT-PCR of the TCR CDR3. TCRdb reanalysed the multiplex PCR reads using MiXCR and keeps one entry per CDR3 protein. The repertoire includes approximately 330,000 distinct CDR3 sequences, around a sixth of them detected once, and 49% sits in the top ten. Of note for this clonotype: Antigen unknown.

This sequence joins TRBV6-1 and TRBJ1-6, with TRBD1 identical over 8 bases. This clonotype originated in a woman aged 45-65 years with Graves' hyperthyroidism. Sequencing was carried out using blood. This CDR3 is CASSSRTGHSPLHF. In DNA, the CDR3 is TGTGCCAGCAGTTCCCGGACAGGGCACTCACCCCTCCACTTT.